This T cell receptor beta chain was observed in a study of shared clonotypes between healthy human individuals. Findings of the study overall: Among the subsets, naive ones generally showed larger estimated richness than memory ones.

Selected positively for CCR7 and CD45RO-negative, naive CD8 cells excluded terminally differentiated effector memory CD45RA+ cells. Every one of the donors was a Caucasian adult that lived in Nashville, Tennessee. A remark on this clone: The antigen remains unidentified.

Some clones are missing from TCRdb's copy, which holds only in-frame ones; the method was immunoSEQ multiplex PCR. The sample lists hundreds of thousands of clones, 95% to 97% occurring once. This clonotype was obtained from a young woman in good health. Sequences were obtained from naive CD8+ T cells sorted from blood.

CDR3: CASSRTVYPTNQPQHF. CDR3 bases: TGTGCCAGTAGTAGGACAGTTTATCCCACTAATCAGCCCCAGCATTTT. J is TRBJ1-5 and V is TRBV19, with a tentative D call TRBD1 (6 bases). Per the germline V gene, CDR1 is LNHDA and CDR2 is SQIVND (reference sequence). The CDR3 is 16 amino acids. V was pared by 4 bases and J by 4 bases, with 17 bases between.